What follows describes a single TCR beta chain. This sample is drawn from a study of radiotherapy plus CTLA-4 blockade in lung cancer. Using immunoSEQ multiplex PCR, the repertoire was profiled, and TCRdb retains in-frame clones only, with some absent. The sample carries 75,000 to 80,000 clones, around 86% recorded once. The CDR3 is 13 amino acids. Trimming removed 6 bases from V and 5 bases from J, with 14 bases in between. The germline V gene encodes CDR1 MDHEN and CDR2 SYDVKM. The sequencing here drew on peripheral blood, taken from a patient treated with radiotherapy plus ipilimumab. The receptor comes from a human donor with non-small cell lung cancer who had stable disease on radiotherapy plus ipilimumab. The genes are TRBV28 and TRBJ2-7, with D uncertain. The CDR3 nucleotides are TGTGCCAGCAGCCTGGCGAAAAGCCACGAGCAGTACTTC. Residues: CASSLAKSHEQYF.